This T cell receptor beta chain was profiled in a study of cytomegalovirus exposure and HLA in healthy donors. This CDR3 region has 13 residues. V was trimmed by 2 bases and J by 8 bases, leaving 9 bases between them. CDR1 MNHEY and CDR2 SMNVEV come from the germline V gene (reference sequence). A multiplex PCR was run with 60 Vbeta primers and 13 Jbeta primers. Libraries were prepared by immunoSEQ multiplex PCR; TCRdb keeps only in-frame clonotypes and omits some of them. The data show 140,000 to 150,000 clones, approximately 70% seen once. V gene TRBV27 combines with J gene TRBJ1-4; a possible D gene is TRBD1 (5 bases). The sequencing sample was made of PBMCs. This clonotype was obtained from a woman aged 55 to 70 in good health and CMV-seropositive. The CDR3 DNA is TGTGCCAGCAGTTTACAGGGTAGGGAAAAACTGTTTTTT. It specifies CASSLQGREKLFF. Complete variable domain (other parts from reference TRBV27 and TRBJ1-4): EAQVTQNPRYLITVTGKKLTVTCSQNMNHEYMSWYRQDPGLGLRQIYYSMNVEVTDKGDVPEGYKVSRKEKRNFPLILESPSPNQTSLYFCASSLQGREKLFFGSGTQLSVL.